The T cell receptor (beta chain) described here comes from a study of T cell changes during pregnancy in multiple sclerosis (dated by TCRdb to about 2019). For the wider study: In women with multiple sclerosis, the researchers looked at how the T cell repertoire shifted as pregnancy progressed.

Libraries were constructed by the immunoSEQ multiplex PCR assay. TCRdb obtained this table from immuneACCESS and retained in-frame rearrangements with V and J assigned. These tables miss some clones; where compared with another copy, unresolved V genes account for less than half of the shortfall, and the remainder is unexplained. This sample lists 46,000 or so clones; 85% to 90% were detected once. The top ten clonotypes cover 4.7% of the sample. Its CDR3 holds 13 amino acids, cysteine through phenylalanine. The entry retains the CDR3 DNA only, 39 bases that are in frame from base 1. The germline V gene (reference sequence) supplies CDR1 SEHNR and CDR2 FQNEAQ. V lost 0 bases and J lost 8 bases; the stretch between them is 8 bases long. In regard to this clone: This clone's antigen is unknown. No clone much larger than this one lies a single base away; base qualities are absent.

The V gene is TRBV7-9 and the J gene is TRBJ2-1; no D segment can be confidently identified. This specimen consisted of peripheral blood, obtained in the second trimester of pregnancy. This receptor was identified in a female donor in good health, enrolled as a control in a pregnancy study. The CDR3 protein is CASSLASVDEQFF. The DNA sequence is given as TGTGCCAGCAGCTTAGCGAGCGTAGATGAGCAGTTCTTC.